This section outlines one T cell receptor beta chain sequence together with its context. Its antigen is as yet unknown. Trimming took 6 bases from V and 4 from J, leaving 12 bases between them. Germline-derived CDR1 and CDR2 are SQVTM and ANQGSEA. This CDR3 has 12 residues. The data originate from a study of CD8+ T cells in alopecia areata. Reverse transcription of extracted RNA yielded cDNA, which provided the sequencing template. Profiling relied on immunoSEQ multiplex PCR, and the TCRdb table lists in-frame clones only, not all of them. The table records 100,000 to 150,000 clones, around 50% of them present only once. Study observations and caveats: Greater clonality was observed in lesional scalp samples, especially alopecia totalis/universalis, versus normal scalp.

Those with alopecia areata gave lesional scalp punch biopsies and peripheral blood. Sorting separated CD4+ and CD8+ T cells out of PBMCs. The origin of this receptor is a human donor with alopecia areata. The sample was NKG2D-low CD8+ T cells sorted from blood. This rearrangement joins TRBV29-1 to TRBJ1-1, with D perhaps TRBD1 (6 bases). The DNA for the CDR3 is TGCAGCGTAGCCGGACAGTCCACTGAAGCTTTCTTT. It codes for CSVAGQSTEAFF.